The 14 T cell receptor beta chains in this list originate from one sample, sequenced in a study of CD8+CD57+ T cells in acquired aplastic anemia. Patients chosen for sequencing had shown CD8+CD57+ cell expansion by flow cytometry. According to the study, genomic DNA was the template for TCR beta VDJ and CDR3 profiling. One entry per CDR3 protein results from TCRdb running MiXCR on the reads. This sample has 190,000 or so distinct CDR3 sequences, with roughly 50% found just once. Material: sorted CD4+, CD8+, or CD8+CD57+ T cells (not recorded which) from PBMCs. These receptors originate from a human donor with aplastic anemia.

V gene TRBV10-2 combines with J gene TRBJ2-2, with unresolved D. CDR3 length equals 13 residues. Germline V lookup: CDR1 WSHSY, CDR2 SAAADI. The V end was cut by 10 bases, the J end by 5 bases, with 14 bases between. CDR3 bases: TGCGCCACCATAGTCCTGGGGACCGGGGAGCTGTTTTTT. It specifies CATIVLGTGELFF.

This clonotype was seen repeatedly, ten times or more. The rearrangement links TRBV19 to TRBJ1-2; D remains ambiguous. In germline, CDR1 is LNHDA, CDR2 SQIVND (reference sequence). This CDR3 spans 15 amino acids. Between the trimmed V and J ends, which lost 3 bases and 2 bases, there was a span of 13 bases. CDR3 protein: CASSIFRNINYGYTF. Written as DNA, the CDR3 is TGTGCCAGTAGTATTTTCAGAAACATCAACTATGGCTACACCTTC.

The chain links TRBV29-1 to TRBJ2-7; tentatively, D is TRBD1 or TRBD2 (5 bases each). The CDR3 extends over 16 amino acids. From germline, CDR1 is SQVTM and CDR2 ANQGSEA. V lost 7 bases and J lost 0, with 22 bases in between. CDR3: CSASSELRGSSYEQYF. CDR3 coding DNA: TGCAGCGCCAGCAGCGAACTTCGGGGCAGCTCCTACGAGCAGTACTTC.

Ten or more counts support this clonotype. This chain connects TRBV5-1 to TRBJ1-4, with 8 bases matching TRBD1. The V segment lost 4 bases and the J segment 13 bases; nucleotides outside the gene matches: 6. The CDR3 extends over 12 amino acids. CDR1 and CDR2 from the germline V gene are SGHRS and YFSETQ. This chain's CDR3 is CASSVDRARLFF. The CDR3 DNA is TGCGCCAGCAGCGTGGACAGGGCGCGACTGTTTTTT.

This clonotype occurred many times. The chain has TRBV5-1 and TRBJ1-2; TRBD1 matches at 8 bases. Trimming cost V 3 bases and J 4 bases; bases outside gene matches: 5. Looked up from germline, CDR1 is SGHRS and CDR2 is YFSETQ. The CDR3 is 14 amino acids. This CDR3 is CASSSQGEVYGYTF. CDR3 bases: TGCGCCAGCAGCTCACAGGGGGAGGTCTATGGCTACACCTTC. Combining the CDR3 with reference TRBV5-1 and TRBJ1-2 gives the whole variable domain KAGVTQTPRYLIKTRGQQVTLSCSPISGHRSVSWYQQTPGQGLQFLFEYFSETQRNKGNFPGRFSGRQFSNSRSEMNVSTLELGDSALYLCASSSQGEVYGYTFGSGTRLTVV.

The chain uses TRBV10-3 and TRBJ2-5, with TRBD1 matching over 11 bases. CDR1 is ENHRY and CDR2 is SYGVKD in the germline V gene. With 2 bases clipped from V and 2 bases from J, the junction kept 1 base outside the gene matches. This CDR3 is 15 amino acids long. This chain's CDR3 is CAISEGTGGQETQYF. The CDR3 region has the DNA TGTGCCATCAGTGAGGGGACAGGGGGGCAAGAGACCCAGTACTTC.

This clonotype was observed many times. The chain couples TRBV11-3 to TRBJ2-5; TRBD1 aligns across 8 bases. Germline V gene lookup returns CDR1 SGHNT and CDR2 YENEEA. J was trimmed by 4 bases and V by 4 bases; bases with no gene match: 8. CDR3 length: 15 residues. Here the CDR3 reads CASSSEGRGRETQYF. CDR3 in DNA: TGTGCCAGCAGCTCCGAGGGCAGGGGGCGAGAGACCCAGTACTTC.

CDR3 sequence reads: CASSLGGQAFRNTIYF. The CDR3 region has the DNA TGTGCCAGCAGCTTGGGGGGACAGGCCTTTAGGAACACCATATATTTT. The V call is TRBV5-5, the J call TRBJ1-3; 8 bases match TRBD1. J was trimmed by 7 bases and V by 0 bases; bases with no gene match: 9. Germline V lookup: CDR1 SGHKS, CDR2 YYEKEE (reference sequence). This CDR3 has 16 amino acids.

This clonotype turned up a few times. The chain employs TRBV7-2 and TRBJ2-5, with a weak D call TRBD2 (5 bases). V lost 3 bases and J 4 bases, leaving 9 bases between the germline ends. This CDR3 contains 13 residues. Germline V gene lookup returns CDR1 SGHTA and CDR2 FQGNSA. Here the CDR3 reads CASSFGVVETQYF. The CDR3 bases are TGTGCCAGCAGCTTCGGGGTGGTAGAGACCCAGTACTTC.

The chain is built from TRBV15 and TRBJ2-7, with D maybe TRBD1 (7 bases). This CDR3 region has 17 residues. Germline V gene sequence: CDR1 LNHNV, CDR2 YYDKDF (reference sequence). Trimming stripped 0 bases from V and 0 bases from J, with 15 bases between. CDR3 residues: CATSRDAGGTPSYEQYF. The CDR3, as DNA: TGTGCCACCAGCAGAGATGCAGGGGGGACACCCTCCTACGAGCAGTACTTC.

Written as DNA, the CDR3 is TGTGCCGCGAAGGGAACATCGAACACCGGGGAGCTGTTTTTT. This gives the protein CAAKGTSNTGELFF. V is TRBV7-9 and J is TRBJ2-2; D gene unclear. The CDR3 has 14 residues. Germline V gene data show CDR1 as SEHNR and CDR2 as FQNEAQ (reference sequence). The V gene lost 11 bases and the J gene lost 0 bases, with 13 bases spanning the gap.

In this sample, this clonotype turned up once. The rearrangement links TRBV7-2 to TRBJ2-3; no firm D call. This CDR3 has 13 residues. Trimming removed 5 bases from V and 6 bases from J, with 12 bases in between. CDR1 is SGHTA, CDR2 FQGNSA, per germline. The CDR3 reads CASSPDSPDTQYF. The CDR3, as DNA: TGTGCCAGCAGCCCAGACTCCCCCGATACGCAGTATTTT.

The V call is TRBV4-3, the J call TRBJ2-7; D is unresolved. Germline CDR1 LGHNA, CDR2 YSLEER. Deletions cut 0 bases from V and 0 bases from J, with 15 bases between. This CDR3 comprises 17 residues. Here the CDR3 DNA reads TGCGCCAGCAGCCAAGACCAGACAATCGCCCACTCCTACGAGCAGTACTTC. It is translated as CASSQDQTIAHSYEQYF.

As for this clonotype: The junction differs from germline at one of its ends, possibly a read error. The chain joins TRBV10-3 to TRBJ1-1; D remains unclear. CDR3 length: 13 residues. Germline V gene data show CDR1 as ENHRY and CDR2 as SYGVKD. The CDR3 loop reads CVIRESRRSEAFF. In DNA form, the CDR3 reads TGTGTCATCCGTGAGTCGAGGCGTTCTGAAGCTTTCTTT.